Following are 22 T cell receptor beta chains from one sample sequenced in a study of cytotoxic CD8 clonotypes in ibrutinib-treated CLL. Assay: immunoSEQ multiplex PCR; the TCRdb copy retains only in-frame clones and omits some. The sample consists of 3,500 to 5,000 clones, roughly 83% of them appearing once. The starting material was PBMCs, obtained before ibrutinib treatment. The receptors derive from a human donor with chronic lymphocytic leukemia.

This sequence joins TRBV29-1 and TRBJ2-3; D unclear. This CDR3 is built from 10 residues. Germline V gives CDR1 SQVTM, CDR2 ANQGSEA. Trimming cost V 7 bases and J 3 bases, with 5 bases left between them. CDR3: CSAATDTQYF. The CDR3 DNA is TGCAGCGCCGCTACAGATACGCAGTATTTT.

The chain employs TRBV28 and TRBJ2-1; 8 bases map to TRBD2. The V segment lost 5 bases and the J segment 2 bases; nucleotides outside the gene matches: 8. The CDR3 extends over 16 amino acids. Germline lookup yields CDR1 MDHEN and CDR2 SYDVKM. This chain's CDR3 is CASSPKLAAPYNEQFF. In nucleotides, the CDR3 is TGTGCCAGCAGTCCGAAACTAGCGGCCCCCTACAATGAGCAGTTCTTC.

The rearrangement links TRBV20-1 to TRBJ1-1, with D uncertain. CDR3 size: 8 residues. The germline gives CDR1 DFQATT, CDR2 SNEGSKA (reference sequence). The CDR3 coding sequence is TGCACCGGGACTGAAGCTTTCTTT. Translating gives CTGTEAFF.

CDR3 region: CASSHPKGRGVDTEAFF. Here the CDR3 DNA reads TGCGCCAGCAGCCACCCCAAGGGGCGGGGAGTGGACACTGAAGCTTTCTTT. The gene calls are TRBV4-1 and TRBJ1-1; a possible D gene is TRBD1 (5 bases). Per germline, CDR1 MGHRA and CDR2 YSYEKL. The CDR3 consists of 17 residues. The V and J ends lost 3 bases and 3 bases respectively, with 20 bases between them.

CDR3 sequence: CASSQAHPSGQGVILYEQYF. CDR3 DNA sequence: TGTGCCAGCAGCCAAGCCCACCCCTCTGGACAGGGAGTTATTCTTTACGAGCAGTACTTC. V usage is TRBV14 and J usage is TRBJ2-7; TRBD1 aligns across 8 bases. V lost 1 base to trimming and J lost 4 bases; unmatched junction nucleotides: 21. The CDR3 is 20 amino acids. Germline V CDR1 and CDR2: SGHDN, FVKESK.

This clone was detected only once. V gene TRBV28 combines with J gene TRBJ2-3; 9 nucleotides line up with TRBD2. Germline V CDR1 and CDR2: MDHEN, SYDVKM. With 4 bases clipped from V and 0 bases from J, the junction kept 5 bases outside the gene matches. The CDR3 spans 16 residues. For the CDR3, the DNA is TGTGCCAGCAGTTCGCTAGCGGGACTTAGCACAGATACGCAGTATTTT. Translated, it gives CASSSLAGLSTDTQYF.

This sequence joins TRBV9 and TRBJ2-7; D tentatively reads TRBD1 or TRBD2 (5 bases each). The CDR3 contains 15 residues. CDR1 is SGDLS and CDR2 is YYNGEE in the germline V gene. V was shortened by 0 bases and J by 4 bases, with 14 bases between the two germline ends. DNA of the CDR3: TGTGCCAGCAGCGTAGCGGACGGGGCCGGGTACGAGCAGTACTTC. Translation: CASSVADGAGYEQYF. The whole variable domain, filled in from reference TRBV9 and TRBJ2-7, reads DSGVTQTPKHLITATGQRVTLRCSPRSGDLSVYWYQQSLDQGLQFLIQYYNGEERAKGNILERFSAQQFPDLHSELNLSSLELGDSALYFCASSVADGAGYEQYFGPGTRLTVT.

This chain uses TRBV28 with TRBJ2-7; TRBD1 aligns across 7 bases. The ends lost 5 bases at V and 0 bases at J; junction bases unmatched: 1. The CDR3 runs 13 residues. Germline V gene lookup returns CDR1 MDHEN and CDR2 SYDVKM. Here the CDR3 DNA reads TGTGCCAGCAGTACAGGGGACTCCTACGAGCAGTACTTC. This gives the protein CASSTGDSYEQYF.

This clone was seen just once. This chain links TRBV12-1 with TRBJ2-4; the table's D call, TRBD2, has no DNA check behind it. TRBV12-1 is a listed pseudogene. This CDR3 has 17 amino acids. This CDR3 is CASSLTSFVKAKNIQYF. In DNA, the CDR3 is TGTGCCAGCAGCTTGACTAGCTTCGTTAAAGCCAAAAACATTCAGTACTTC.

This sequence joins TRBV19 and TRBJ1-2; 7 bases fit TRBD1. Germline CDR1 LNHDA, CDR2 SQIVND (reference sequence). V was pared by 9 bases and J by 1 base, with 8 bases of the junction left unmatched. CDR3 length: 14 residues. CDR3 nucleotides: TGTGCCAGCCGCCAGGGGGGCAGTAACTATGGCTACACCTTC. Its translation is CASRQGGSNYGYTF. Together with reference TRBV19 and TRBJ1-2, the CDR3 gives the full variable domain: DGGITQSPKYLFRKEGQNVTLSCEQNLNHDAMYWYRQDPGQGLRLIYYSQIVNDFQKGDIAEGYSVSREKKESFPLTVTSAQKNPTAFYLCASRQGGSNYGYTFGSGTRLTVV.

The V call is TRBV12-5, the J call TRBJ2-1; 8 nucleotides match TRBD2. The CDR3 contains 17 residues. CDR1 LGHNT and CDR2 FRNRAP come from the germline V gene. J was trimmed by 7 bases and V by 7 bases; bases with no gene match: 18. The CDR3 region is CASAQTQLAELRNEQFF. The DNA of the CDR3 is TGTGCTAGTGCCCAAACCCAACTAGCGGAGCTAAGGAATGAGCAGTTCTTC. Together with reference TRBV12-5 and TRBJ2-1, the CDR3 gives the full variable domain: DARVTQTPRHKVTEMGQEVTMRCQPILGHNTVFWYRQTMMQGLELLAYFRNRAPLDDSGMPKDRFSAEMPDATLATLKIQPSEPRDSAVYFCASAQTQLAELRNEQFFGPGTRLTVL.

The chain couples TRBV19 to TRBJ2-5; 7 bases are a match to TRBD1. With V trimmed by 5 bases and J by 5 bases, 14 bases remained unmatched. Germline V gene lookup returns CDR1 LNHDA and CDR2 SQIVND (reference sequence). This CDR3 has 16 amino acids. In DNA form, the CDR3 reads TGTGCCAGTAGTTCCCGGACAGGCCATCCCCGGGAGACCCAGTACTTC. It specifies CASSSRTGHPRETQYF.

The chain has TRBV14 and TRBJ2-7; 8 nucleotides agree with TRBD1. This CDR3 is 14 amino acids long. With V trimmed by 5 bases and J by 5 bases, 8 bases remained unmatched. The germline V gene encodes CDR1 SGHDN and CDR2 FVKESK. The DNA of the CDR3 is TGTGCCAGCAGCACTCACCCAGGGGGCGACGAGCAGTACTTC. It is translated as CASSTHPGGDEQYF. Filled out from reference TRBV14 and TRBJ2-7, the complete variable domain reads EAGVTQFPSHSVIEKGQTVTLRCDPISGHDNLYWYRRVMGKEIKFLLHFVKESKQDESGMPNNRFLAERTGGTYSTLKVQPAELEDSGVYFCASSTHPGGDEQYFGPGTRLTVT.

The CDR3 sequence: CASSEVASGSYEQYF. For the CDR3, the DNA is TGTGCCAGCAGTGAAGTGGCTAGCGGGAGTTACGAGCAGTACTTC. The V and J genes are TRBV6-1 and TRBJ2-7, with 10 nucleotides matching TRBD2. The germline V gene encodes CDR1 MNHNS and CDR2 SASEGT. V gave up 1 base and J gave up 4 bases; unmatched junction bases: 4. The CDR3 extends over 15 amino acids.

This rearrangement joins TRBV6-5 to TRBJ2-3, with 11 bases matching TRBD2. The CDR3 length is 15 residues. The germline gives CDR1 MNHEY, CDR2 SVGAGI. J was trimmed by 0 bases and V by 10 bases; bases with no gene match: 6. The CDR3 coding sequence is TGTGCCAACTCCGGGACTAGCGGTAGCACAGATACGCAGTATTTT. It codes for CANSGTSGSTDTQYF.

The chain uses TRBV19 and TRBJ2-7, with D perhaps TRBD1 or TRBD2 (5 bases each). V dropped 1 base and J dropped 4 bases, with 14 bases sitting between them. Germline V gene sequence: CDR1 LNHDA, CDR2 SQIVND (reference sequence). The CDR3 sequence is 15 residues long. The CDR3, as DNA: TGTGCCAGTAGTATAGGCGACAGCGGACGGTACGAGCAGTACTTC. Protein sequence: CASSIGDSGRYEQYF.

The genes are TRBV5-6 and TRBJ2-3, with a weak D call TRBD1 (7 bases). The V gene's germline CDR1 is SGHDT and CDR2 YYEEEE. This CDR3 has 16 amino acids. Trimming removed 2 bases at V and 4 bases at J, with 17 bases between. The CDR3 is CASSFGGGGGPDTQYF. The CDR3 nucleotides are TGTGCCAGCAGCTTCGGAGGAGGAGGGGGCCCAGATACGCAGTATTTT. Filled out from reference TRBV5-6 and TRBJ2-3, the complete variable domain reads DAGVTQSPTHLIKTRGQQVTLRCSPKSGHDTVSWYQQALGQGPQFIFQYYEEEERQRGNFPDRFSGHQFPNYSSELNVNALLLGDSALYLCASSFGGGGGPDTQYFGPGTRLTVL.

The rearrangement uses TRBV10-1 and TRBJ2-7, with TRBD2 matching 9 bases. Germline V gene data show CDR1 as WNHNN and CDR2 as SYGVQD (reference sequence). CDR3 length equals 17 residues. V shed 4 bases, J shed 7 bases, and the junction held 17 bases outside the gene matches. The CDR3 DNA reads TGCGCCAGCAGTGCCGGTTTAGCGGGAGTTTCCGCGGGAGAGCAGTACTTC. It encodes CASSAGLAGVSAGEQYF.

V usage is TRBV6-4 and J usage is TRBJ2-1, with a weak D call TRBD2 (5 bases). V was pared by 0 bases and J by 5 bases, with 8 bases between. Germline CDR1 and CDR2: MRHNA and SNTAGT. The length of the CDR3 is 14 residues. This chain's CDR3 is CASSDSRGHNEQFF. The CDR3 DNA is TGTGCCAGCAGTGACTCCCGGGGTCACAATGAGCAGTTCTTC.

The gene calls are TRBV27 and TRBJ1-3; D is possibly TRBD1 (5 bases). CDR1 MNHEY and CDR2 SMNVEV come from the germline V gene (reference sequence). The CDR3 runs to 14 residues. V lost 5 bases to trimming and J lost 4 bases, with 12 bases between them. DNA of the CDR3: TGTGCCAGCAGTGTCGGGGCGTCGGGAAACACCATATATTTT. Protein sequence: CASSVGASGNTIYF.

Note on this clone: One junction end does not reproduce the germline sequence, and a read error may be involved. CDR3 DNA sequence: TGTGCTAGCAGCATAGGACAGGGGGAAAGTGAGCAGTTCTTC. Its protein product is CASSIGQGESEQFF. V is TRBV7-7 and J is TRBJ2-1; 10 nucleotides line up with TRBD1. This CDR3 has 14 amino acids. CDR1 and CDR2 (germline): SSHAT, FNYEAQ (reference sequence).

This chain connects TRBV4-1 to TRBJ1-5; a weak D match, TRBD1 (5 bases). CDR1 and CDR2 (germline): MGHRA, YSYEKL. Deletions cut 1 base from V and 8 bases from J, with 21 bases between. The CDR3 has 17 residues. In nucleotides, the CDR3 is TGCGCCAGCAGCCAAGCCTTGCTTAGGCAGGGTTTTAAGCCCCAGCATTTT. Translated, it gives CASSQALLRQGFKPQHF.